The TCR beta chain described here comes from a study of brain T cells in children with intractable seizures. Measured with immunoSEQ multiplex PCR; TCRdb has only the in-frame clones, and not every one. The sample records tens of thousands of clones, 85% to 95% being singletons. General study results and limits: Pre-surgery blood may have been undersampled, hiding some clones. Patients' HCMV serostatus was unknown; virus specificity rests on CDR3 similarity alone.

This clone appeared once. Its antigen is unidentified. Trimming left V 2 bases short and J 4 bases short, with 10 bases between. The germline V gene has CDR1 SGHDT and CDR2 YYEEEE. CDR3 length: 14 amino acids. This receptor was taken from a boy younger than 18 with focal cortical dysplasia and intractable seizures. The chain joins TRBV5-6 to TRBJ1-3; perhaps TRBD1 as D (6 bases). The material sequenced was peripheral blood, taken at surgery. CDR3 DNA: TGTGCCAGCAGCTTAGCAGGGGTGGGAAACACCATATATTTT. Translating gives CASSLAGVGNTIYF.